This record covers a single T cell receptor beta chain. The CDR3 is made up of 13 amino acids. From germline, CDR1 is SGHDN and CDR2 FVKESK. Trimming shortened V by 0 bases and J by 5 bases, and 6 bases separated the two germline ends. In the original workflow: Amplified reference gene primers provided the basis for estimating nucleated cell counts. Profiling relied on immunoSEQ multiplex PCR, and the TCRdb table lists in-frame clones only, not all of them. The V and J calls and the clone size are those of that table, but D and trimming were determined from the DNA. The repertoire consists of about 200,000 clones, with more than 75% occurring once and the leading ten covering nearly 7.5%. The data are from a study of blood T cell repertoires in COVID-19. Study in general: Acute and convalescent COVID-19 samples came from the United States, Italy and Spain.

Participants' own reports of clinical history determined their cohort assignment. This receptor was obtained from a woman aged 40 to 50 with acute COVID-19. This chain uses TRBV14 with TRBJ2-3; D is uncertain. The sample comprised PBMCs or T cells enriched from blood (not recorded which). The CDR3 DNA reads TGTGCCAGCAGCCAAGATCTAGAAGATACGCAGTATTTT. It translates to CASSQDLEDTQYF.